These 25 T cell receptor beta chains share one sample of origin, sequenced in a study of blood T cell repertoires in COVID-19. The method was immunoSEQ multiplex PCR; TCRdb's version includes in-frame clones alone and lacks a portion of them. The sample lists 150,000 or so clones; approximately 87% were seen once. The source material was PBMCs or T cells enriched from blood (not recorded which). All receptors derive from a woman aged 45-60 years who had recovered from COVID-19.

The rearrangement uses TRBV19 and TRBJ1-3; 8 bases map to TRBD1. The V gene's germline CDR1 is LNHDA and CDR2 SQIVND (reference sequence). V gave up 6 bases and J gave up 0 bases; unmatched junction bases: 7. This CDR3 spans 16 amino acids. The CDR3 here is CASSSGQGLSGNTIYF. The CDR3 DNA is TGTGCCAGTAGCTCCGGACAGGGTCTCTCTGGAAACACCATATATTTT.

This clone was picked up a small number of times. The chain employs TRBV15 and TRBJ2-7; 9 bases map to TRBD2. Trimming removed 5 bases from V and 2 bases from J; junction bases left unmatched: 10. The CDR3 length is 16 residues. Germline lookup yields CDR1 LNHNV and CDR2 YYDKDF (reference sequence). In DNA, the CDR3 is TGTGCCACCAGCCAAACGGCAGCGGGGGGTACCTACGAGCAGTACTTC. Translating it yields CATSQTAAGGTYEQYF.

The chain joins TRBV11-1 to TRBJ1-1; possible D gene TRBD1, 6 bases. The germline CDR1 and CDR2 sequences are SGHAT and FQDESV (reference sequence). The CDR3 loop spans 13 amino acids. Trimming stripped 5 bases from V and 7 bases from J, with 14 bases between. Here the CDR3 reads CASSPGTRSEAFF. The CDR3 bases are TGTGCCAGCAGCCCGGGGACACGGAGTGAAGCTTTCTTT.

The gene calls are TRBV6-5 and TRBJ1-1; the match to TRBD1 covers 8 bases. The CDR3 runs to 13 residues. V gave up 8 bases and J gave up 5 bases; unmatched junction bases: 7. Per the germline V gene, CDR1 is MNHEY and CDR2 is SVGAGI. CDR3 bases: TGTGCCAGCGGCAGGGGGCGAGGGACTGAAGCTTTCTTT. This encodes CASGRGRGTEAFF.

The chain couples TRBV19 to TRBJ1-5, with D possibly TRBD1 on 6 matching bases. The CDR3 covers 13 residues. Per germline, CDR1 LNHDA and CDR2 SQIVND (reference sequence). V shed 3 bases and J shed 5 bases, with 8 bases lying between them. CDR3: CASSIRTDQPQHF. The CDR3 region has the DNA TGTGCCAGTAGTATCCGGACAGATCAGCCCCAGCATTTT.

The rearrangement uses TRBV15 and TRBJ1-1; D gene unclear. Germline V gives CDR1 LNHNV, CDR2 YYDKDF (reference sequence). The CDR3 is 13 amino acids. The V and J ends lost 3 bases and 11 bases respectively, with 16 bases between them. The CDR3 region has the DNA TGTGCCACCAGCAGTCCCCCCGGGGTAGGTGCTTTCTTT. It encodes CATSSPPGVGAFF.

The chain uses TRBV18 and TRBJ2-7; D is unresolved. CDR1 and CDR2 (germline): KGHSH, LQKENI. This CDR3 is 17 amino acids long. Trimming cost V 0 bases and J 6 bases, with 21 bases left between them. The CDR3 sequence is CASSPPSARVRIGEQYF. The CDR3, as DNA: TGTGCCAGCTCACCACCGAGCGCTCGGGTACGAATCGGCGAGCAGTACTTC.

This chain joins TRBV9 and TRBJ2-6, with D tentatively TRBD1 (5 bases). CDR3 length: 15 amino acids. CDR1 and CDR2 (germline): SGDLS, YYNGEE. The V and J ends lost 0 bases and 3 bases respectively, with 7 bases between them. CDR3 bases: TGTGCCAGCAGCGTAGGGCAGGGTGGGGCCAACGTCCTGACTTTC. Its protein product is CASSVGQGGANVLTF.

This chain connects TRBV18 to TRBJ1-3; weak D call: TRBD1 (6 bases). V was trimmed by 3 bases and J by 3 bases, leaving 12 bases between them. The length of the CDR3 is 15 residues. Germline V gene sequence: CDR1 KGHSH, CDR2 LQKENI. Written as DNA, the CDR3 is TGTGCCAGCTCACCTCTGGAGACAGGTGGAAACACCATATATTTT. This sequence encodes CASSPLETGGNTIYF.

The chain has TRBV6-2 or TRBV6-3 and TRBJ2-1; TRBD2 matches 12 bases. The CDR3 has 17 residues. Looked up from germline, CDR1 is MNHEY and CDR2 is SVGEGT. V lost 2 bases to trimming and J lost 10 bases; unmatched junction nucleotides: 12. CDR3 protein: CASSYLAGGLTAGEQFF. In DNA, the CDR3 is TGTGCCAGCAGTTACCTAGCGGGGGGGCTCACGGCAGGCGAGCAGTTCTTC.

This chain links TRBV5-1 with TRBJ2-7; D might be TRBD1 (6 bases). There are 13 residues in the CDR3. V lost 0 bases and J lost 4, with 8 bases in between. Germline CDR1 SGHRS, CDR2 YFSETQ. The CDR3 spells CASSLDRDYEQYF. As DNA, the CDR3 is TGCGCCAGCAGCTTGGACAGGGATTACGAGCAGTACTTC.

V gene TRBV7-2 combines with J gene TRBJ2-1; 9 positions agree with TRBD2. V was clipped by 2 bases and J by 6 bases; unmatched bases: 5. Germline V gives CDR1 SGHTA, CDR2 FQGNSA. This CDR3 has 15 residues. The CDR3, as DNA: TGTGCCAGCAGCTTACAACTAGCGGGTAGCAATGAGCAGTTCTTC. This encodes CASSLQLAGSNEQFF.

The chain uses TRBV2 and TRBJ1-2; 12 bases align to TRBD1. The CDR3 extends over 15 amino acids. From germline, CDR1 is SNHLY and CDR2 FYNNEI. Trimming at V came to 6 bases and at J to 7 bases, leaving 9 bases not matched to a gene. CDR3 sequence reads: CASRDGTGGLSGYTF. CDR3 bases: TGTGCCAGCAGGGATGGGACAGGGGGCCTGAGTGGCTACACCTTC.

This chain joins TRBV11-3 and TRBJ2-7; no firm D call. The CDR3 has 12 residues. Per germline, CDR1 SGHNT and CDR2 YENEEA. Trimming removed 4 bases at V and 3 bases at J, with 7 bases between. CDR3 in amino acids: CASSSRHYEQYF. The CDR3 nucleotides are TGTGCCAGCAGCTCGAGACACTACGAGCAGTACTTC.

The chain carries TRBV6-5 and TRBJ1-4; perhaps TRBD1 as D (6 bases). The CDR3 covers 15 residues. Germline assignment: CDR1 MNHEY and CDR2 SVGAGI. Trimming left V 1 base short and J 7 bases short, with 13 bases between. The CDR3 spells CASSYYRVRGEKLFF. The CDR3 nucleotides read TGTGCCAGCAGTTACTACAGGGTTCGCGGTGAAAAACTGTTTTTT.

The gene calls are TRBV24-1 and TRBJ2-6, with D possibly matching TRBD1 (5 bases). V was cut by 1 base and J by 1 base, with 7 bases left in between. This CDR3 has 16 amino acids. Germline V gene data show CDR1 as KGHDR and CDR2 as SFDVKD. The CDR3 loop is CATSDFPGSGANVLTF. CDR3 DNA sequence: TGTGCCACCAGTGATTTTCCAGGGTCTGGGGCCAACGTCCTGACTTTC.

This chain uses TRBV29-1 with TRBJ1-2; 8 bases map to TRBD1. The germline CDR1 and CDR2 sequences are SQVTM and ANQGSEA. The CDR3 length is 10 residues. V trimming: 7 bases; J trimming: 8 bases; junction bases outside the gene matches: 3. The CDR3 sequence: CSAGTGGYTF. CDR3 bases: TGCAGCGCGGGGACAGGCGGCTACACCTTC.

This sequence joins TRBV6-2 or TRBV6-3 and TRBJ2-4; TRBD2 agrees at 14 bases. Germline assignment: CDR1 MNHEY and CDR2 SVGEGT. V trimming: 3 bases; J trimming: 8 bases; junction bases outside the gene matches: 3. This CDR3 has 15 residues. The chain's CDR3 is CASSYSGLAGDIQYF. The CDR3 nucleotides read TGTGCCAGCAGTTATTCGGGACTAGCGGGGGACATTCAGTACTTC.

The rearrangement links TRBV3-1 (or the pseudogene TRBV3-2) to TRBJ2-5; the D gene is possibly TRBD2 (5 bases). V lost 1 base to trimming and J lost 5 bases, with 11 bases between them. CDR1 and CDR2 (germline): LGHDT, YNNKEL (reference sequence). This CDR3 region has 14 residues. CDR3: CASSQVRGNETQYF. CDR3 coding DNA: TGTGCCAGCAGCCAAGTTCGAGGGAATGAGACCCAGTACTTC.

This clone appeared a single time. In nucleotides, the CDR3 is TGCGCCAGCAGCCCCTGGGGGGACAGGGGGTCTGGGGCCAACGTCCTGACTTTC. Translated, it gives CASSPWGDRGSGANVLTF. The rearrangement links TRBV4-3 to TRBJ2-6, with 11 bases fitting TRBD1. The CDR3 loop spans 18 amino acids. Losses at the gene ends were 4 bases for V and 1 base for J; bases not matched to a gene: 6. Germline CDR1 LGHNA, CDR2 YSLEER.

This sequence joins TRBV19 and TRBJ2-3, with TRBD1 matching 10 bases. Trimming cost V 5 bases and J 1 base; bases outside gene matches: 6. The CDR3 consists of 16 residues. Germline V lookup: CDR1 LNHDA, CDR2 SQIVND (reference sequence). CDR3 protein: CASSPTGGAGTDTQYF. The CDR3 region has the DNA TGTGCCAGTAGTCCGACAGGGGGCGCGGGCACAGATACGCAGTATTTT.

The V and J genes are TRBV7-2 and TRBJ1-3; 8 bases line up with TRBD1. CDR3 length: 15 amino acids. V lost 3 bases, J lost 2 bases, and 3 bases stayed unmatched. Germline assignment: CDR1 SGHTA and CDR2 FQGNSA. CDR3 amino acids: CASSLAGGAGNTIYF. CDR3 coding DNA: TGTGCCAGCAGCTTGGCAGGGGGCGCTGGAAACACCATATATTTT. The full variable domain, with the rest looked up from reference TRBV7-2 and TRBJ1-3, is GAGVSQSPSNKVTEKGKDVELRCDPISGHTALYWYRQSLGQGLEFLIYFQGNSAPDKSGLPSDRFSAERTGGSVSTLTIQRTQQEDSAVYLCASSLAGGAGNTIYFGEGSWLTVV.

This chain joins TRBV5-8 and TRBJ1-1; D may be TRBD1 (5 bases). CDR1 and CDR2 (germline): SGHTS, YDEGEE. This CDR3 region has 17 residues. Trimming shortened V by 0 bases and J by 0 bases, and 15 bases separated the two germline ends. Here the CDR3 reads CASSLVAGAIMNTEAFF. Here the CDR3 DNA reads TGTGCCAGCAGCTTGGTTGCTGGGGCGATCATGAACACTGAAGCTTTCTTT.

This chain connects TRBV6-5 to TRBJ1-2; D remains ambiguous. Germline values: CDR1 MNHEY, CDR2 SVGAGI. The CDR3 has 14 residues. The ends were cut back, 2 bases at V and 0 bases at J, with 7 bases in the middle. This CDR3 is CASSYGGTNYGYTF. Here the CDR3 DNA reads TGTGCCAGCAGTTACGGAGGCACTAACTATGGCTACACCTTC.

The genes are TRBV19 and TRBJ2-5; the match to TRBD1 covers 8 bases. The CDR3 runs to 17 residues. Per germline, CDR1 LNHDA and CDR2 SQIVND (reference sequence). V lost 3 bases, J lost 4 bases, and 13 bases stayed unmatched. CDR3 in DNA: TGTGCCAGTAGTATTCTTTCGCACAGGGGGTTAGGAGAGACCCAGTACTTC. Translated: CASSILSHRGLGETQYF. Complete variable domain (other parts from reference TRBV19 and TRBJ2-5): DGGITQSPKYLFRKEGQNVTLSCEQNLNHDAMYWYRQDPGQGLRLIYYSQIVNDFQKGDIAEGYSVSREKKESFPLTVTSAQKNPTAFYLCASSILSHRGLGETQYFGPGTRLLVL.